A single sample gave rise to the 26 T cell receptor beta chains below, sequenced in a study of blood T cell repertoires in COVID-19. Profiling relied on immunoSEQ multiplex PCR, and the TCRdb table lists in-frame clones only, not all of them. The sample includes about 160,000 clones, approximately 88% seen only once; the top ten take roughly 2.9%. The sequencing sample was made of peripheral blood. Receptors were obtained from an older woman with acute or convalescent COVID-19.

V usage is TRBV6-5 and J usage is TRBJ2-1; 11 nucleotides line up with TRBD2. V shed 2 bases, J shed 6 bases, and the junction held 3 bases outside the gene matches. There are 15 residues in the CDR3. Germline V gene lookup returns CDR1 MNHEY and CDR2 SVGAGI. DNA for the CDR3: TGTGCCAGCAGTTACAGAGGGACTAGCGGCAATGAGCAGTTCTTC. This sequence encodes CASSYRGTSGNEQFF.

The V call is TRBV7-2, the J call TRBJ2-1, with TRBD2 matching 8 bases. With V trimmed by 6 bases and J by 4 bases, 5 bases remained unmatched. This CDR3 region has 14 residues. Germline values: CDR1 SGHTA, CDR2 FQGNSA. CDR3 nucleotide sequence: TGTGCCAGCAGGAGCGGGGGACCTTACAATGAGCAGTTCTTC. Translation gives CASRSGGPYNEQFF.

Here the CDR3 DNA reads TGTGCCTGGGGTCCGCTCGGACTCCCGAACACCGGGGAGCTGTTTTTT. It translates to CAWGPLGLPNTGELFF. The chain employs TRBV30 and TRBJ2-2, with D tentatively TRBD2 (5 bases). CDR3 length equals 16 residues. Trimming removed 5 bases from V and 0 bases from J, with 16 bases in between. CDR1 is GTSNPN, CDR2 SVGIG, per germline (reference sequence).

The chain employs TRBV24-1 and TRBJ2-7; D may be TRBD1 (6 bases). Germline assignment: CDR1 KGHDR and CDR2 SFDVKD. This CDR3 has 11 amino acids. Trimming left V 4 bases short and J 12 bases short, with 12 bases between. CDR3 sequence (DNA): TGTGCCACCAGTGACCGGACAGCCTTGTACTTC. Protein sequence: CATSDRTALYF.

This chain connects TRBV7-2 to TRBJ1-3; 7 nucleotides align to TRBD1. CDR3 length: 14 residues. With V trimmed by 2 bases and J by 4 bases, 2 bases remained unmatched. Germline CDR1 SGHTA, CDR2 FQGNSA. The CDR3 DNA follows: TGTGCCAGCAGCTTACGGGACAGCGGAAACACCATATATTTT. Translation gives CASSLRDSGNTIYF. The variable domain in full, with the rest retrieved from reference TRBV7-2 and TRBJ1-3, is GAGVSQSPSNKVTEKGKDVELRCDPISGHTALYWYRQSLGQGLEFLIYFQGNSAPDKSGLPSDRFSAERTGGSVSTLTIQRTQQEDSAVYLCASSLRDSGNTIYFGEGSWLTVV.

Turning to this clone: Additional DNA sequences in this sample encode the identical CDR3. This chain links TRBV24-1 with TRBJ2-3; D ambiguous. V lost 1 base, J lost 1 base, and 8 bases lay in between. CDR3 length: 15 residues. Germline values: CDR1 KGHDR, CDR2 SFDVKD. The DNA for the CDR3 is TGTGCCACCAGTGATTTAGCTAGTGGCACAGATACGCAGTATTTT. Amino acid sequence: CATSDLASGTDTQYF.

The rearrangement uses TRBV29-1 and TRBJ1-2, with 12 bases fitting TRBD1. CDR3 size: 16 residues. V lost 5 bases and J lost 4; bases outside the gene matches: 11. The V gene's germline CDR1 is SQVTM and CDR2 ANQGSEA. Here the CDR3 DNA reads TGCAGCGTTCGATGGGACAGGGGGCGCCCTAGCTATGGCTACACCTTC. Translated, it gives CSVRWDRGRPSYGYTF.

This chain joins TRBV7-8 and TRBJ1-1; 7 bases are a match to TRBD1. The V and J ends lost 4 bases and 5 bases, in that order; junction bases with no gene match: 1. The CDR3 sequence is 12 residues long. Germline CDR1 and CDR2: SGHVS and FQNEAQ. The DNA for the CDR3 is TGTGCCAGCAGCTACAGGGGTACTGAAGCTTTCTTT. Protein product: CASSYRGTEAFF.

This chain joins TRBV29-1 and TRBJ1-1; no clear D gene. Germline values: CDR1 SQVTM, CDR2 ANQGSEA. The CDR3 is 13 residues long. The V end lost 4 bases, the J end lost 1 base, and 10 bases lay between the germline ends. CDR3 coding DNA: TGCAGCGTTGGAGAGACACAGAACACTGAAGCTTTCTTT. Protein: CSVGETQNTEAFF.

The genes are TRBV27 and TRBJ2-5; tentative D call: TRBD2 (6 bases). The germline V gene has CDR1 MNHEY and CDR2 SMNVEV (reference sequence). V lost 5 bases, J lost 7 bases, and 17 bases lay in between. CDR3 length: 14 amino acids. The CDR3 loop reads CASSPGLGLGTQYF. In DNA, the CDR3 is TGTGCCAGCAGTCCGGGACTGGGATTGGGGACCCAGTACTTC.

Only one count was recorded for this clone. V and J are TRBV27 and TRBJ2-3, with TRBD2 matching 12 bases. Germline lookup yields CDR1 MNHEY and CDR2 SMNVEV (reference sequence). V dropped 5 bases and J dropped 4; count of bases not matched to a gene: 7. CDR3 length equals 16 residues. The CDR3 spells CASSQGLAGPADTQYF. The CDR3 nucleotides read TGTGCCAGCAGTCAAGGACTAGCGGGGCCCGCAGATACGCAGTATTTT.

The J gene is TRBJ1-1, the V gene TRBV29-1; 7 nucleotides match TRBD1. Germline assignment: CDR1 SQVTM and CDR2 ANQGSEA. With 7 bases clipped from V and 5 bases from J, the junction kept 7 bases outside the gene matches. This CDR3 comprises 12 residues. Here the CDR3 reads CSAHRGGTEAFF. CDR3 DNA: TGCAGCGCCCACAGGGGTGGGACTGAAGCTTTCTTT.

The chain couples TRBV4-2 to TRBJ2-7, with TRBD2 identical over 10 bases. This CDR3 region has 16 residues. The V segment lost 0 bases and the J segment 2 bases; nucleotides outside the gene matches: 4. The germline CDR1 and CDR2 sequences are LGHNA and YNFKEQ. CDR3 loop: CASSQDPLAGAYEQYF. CDR3 sequence (DNA): TGTGCCAGCAGCCAAGATCCGCTAGCGGGGGCCTACGAGCAGTACTTC.

The chain is built from TRBV19 and TRBJ2-2; D is perhaps TRBD1 (6 bases). Germline CDR1 and CDR2: LNHDA and SQIVND (reference sequence). This CDR3 spans 15 amino acids. V dropped 0 bases and J dropped 6 bases, with 11 bases sitting between them. The CDR3 DNA reads TGTGCCAGTAGTATAGATTGGGCAGGGGCCGGGGAGCTGTTTTTT. Amino acids: CASSIDWAGAGELFF.

V is TRBV5-1 and J is TRBJ1-6; the match to TRBD1 covers 10 bases. CDR3 size: 17 residues. From germline, CDR1 is SGHRS and CDR2 YFSETQ. V was pared by 5 bases and J by 4 bases, with 9 bases of the junction left unmatched. The CDR3 sequence: CASRYGTGVDYNSPLHF. The CDR3 coding sequence is TGCGCCAGCAGATATGGGACAGGGGTCGATTATAATTCACCCCTCCACTTT.

The rearrangement links TRBV12-3 or TRBV12-4 to TRBJ2-7; D gene unclear. Trimming pared 5 bases from V and 6 bases from J, leaving 8 bases between. The CDR3 runs 11 residues. The CDR3 DNA reads TGTGCCAGCAGTCTCTCAGGCGAGCAGTACTTC. It is translated as CASSLSGEQYF.

The CDR3 sequence: CASSFVGQGEGYTF. For the CDR3, the DNA is TGTGCCAGCAGTTTTGTCGGACAGGGTGAAGGCTACACCTTC. V gene TRBV27 combines with J gene TRBJ1-2; TRBD1 matches 8 bases. The V segment lost 3 bases and the J segment 8 bases; nucleotides outside the gene matches: 8. The germline V gene has CDR1 MNHEY and CDR2 SMNVEV (reference sequence). The CDR3 contains 14 residues.

The chain uses TRBV10-3 and TRBJ2-5; TRBD1 matches 9 bases. The V gene's germline CDR1 is ENHRY and CDR2 SYGVKD. This CDR3 comprises 12 residues. Losses at the gene ends were 7 bases for V and 5 bases for J; bases not matched to a gene: 2. The CDR3 loop is CAIKDRGETQYF. The CDR3 DNA follows: TGTGCCATCAAGGACAGGGGTGAGACCCAGTACTTC.

This chain joins TRBV5-6 and TRBJ1-2, with D unresolved. Germline loops: CDR1 SGHDT, CDR2 YYEEEE. V was cut by 4 bases and J by 4 bases, with 14 bases left in between. The CDR3 is 14 residues long. The chain's CDR3 is CASSLRLLRYGYTF. Here the CDR3 DNA reads TGTGCCAGCAGCCTTAGACTTTTACGCTATGGCTACACCTTC.

This chain joins TRBV7-2 and TRBJ2-5; 8 nucleotides line up with TRBD2. Germline trimming cut 1 base from V and 2 bases from J; bases unmatched to any gene: 12. Germline V gene sequence: CDR1 SGHTA, CDR2 FQGNSA. This CDR3 contains 18 residues. The DNA of the CDR3 is TGTGCCAGCAGCTTAGAGGGCTACGGGGGGGGAGGACAAGAGACCCAGTACTTC. Its translation: CASSLEGYGGGGQETQYF. Variable domain in full (rest from reference TRBV7-2 and TRBJ2-5): GAGVSQSPSNKVTEKGKDVELRCDPISGHTALYWYRQSLGQGLEFLIYFQGNSAPDKSGLPSDRFSAERTGGSVSTLTIQRTQQEDSAVYLCASSLEGYGGGGQETQYFGPGTRLLVL.

This rearrangement joins TRBV7-2 to TRBJ2-3, with D possibly matching TRBD2 (5 bases). Germline V gene lookup returns CDR1 SGHTA and CDR2 FQGNSA. This CDR3 has 15 residues. The germline V and J ends were trimmed by 1 base and 3 bases, with 11 bases remaining between them. The DNA for the CDR3 is TGTGCCAGCAGCTTAGGGCCAGCGGAAACAGATACGCAGTATTTT. The encoded protein is CASSLGPAETDTQYF.

The V gene is TRBV9, the J gene TRBJ1-2; 7 bases match TRBD1. Germline-derived CDR1 and CDR2 are SGDLS and YYNGEE. CDR3 length equals 16 residues. J was trimmed by 5 bases and V by 0 bases; bases with no gene match: 10. CDR3 sequence: CASSVVPQGTGYGYTF. The CDR3 DNA follows: TGTGCCAGCAGCGTAGTCCCACAGGGGACGGGATATGGCTACACCTTC.

The rearrangement links TRBV5-1 to TRBJ1-2; D uncertain. The CDR3 is 14 residues long. V dropped 3 bases and J dropped 0 bases, with 9 bases sitting between them. Germline lookup yields CDR1 SGHRS and CDR2 YFSETQ. The CDR3 protein is CASSSGGPNYGYTF. In DNA, the CDR3 is TGCGCCAGCAGCTCAGGAGGCCCTAACTATGGCTACACCTTC.

The chain uses TRBV28 and TRBJ1-5; tentatively, D is TRBD1 (5 bases). The CDR3 loop spans 14 amino acids. Trimming stripped 11 bases from V and 2 bases from J, with 16 bases between. Germline V lookup: CDR1 MDHEN, CDR2 SYDVKM. The CDR3 reads CACGGDRRNQPQHF. The CDR3 nucleotides are TGTGCCTGCGGGGGGGATCGGCGCAATCAGCCCCAGCATTTT.

V and J are TRBV5-4 and TRBJ1-5; the match to TRBD1 covers 7 bases. Germline CDR1 SGHNT, CDR2 YYREEE (reference sequence). The CDR3 is 13 amino acids. The V and J ends lost 4 bases and 7 bases, in that order; junction bases with no gene match: 5. The CDR3 sequence is CASSHDRDQPQHF. The CDR3 region has the DNA TGTGCCAGCAGCCACGACAGGGACCAGCCCCAGCATTTT.

This clone was seen a few times. The chain uses TRBV27 and TRBJ2-7; 7 bases agree with TRBD1. CDR1 and CDR2 from the germline V gene are MNHEY and SMNVEV (reference sequence). V lost 5 bases, J lost 8 bases, and 9 bases stayed unmatched. This CDR3 contains 13 residues. The CDR3 loop is CASSLGQRLKQYF. CDR3 in DNA: TGTGCCAGCAGTCTGGGACAGAGATTAAAGCAGTACTTC.